The 3 T cell receptor beta chains in this list originate from one sample, sequenced in a study of CD8 T cells in Susac syndrome. Random-hexamer reverse transcription was applied to about 0.45 to 1 ug RNA. TCRdb processed the immunoSEQ multiplex PCR reads anew with MiXCR; each CDR3 protein has one entry. Among about 120,000 distinct CDR3 sequences listed, about 93% were seen once. Sequencing used CD4+ T cells from PBMCs. The receptors shown here come from a human donor in good health.

This chain connects TRBV6-5 to TRBJ2-1, with 8 positions matching TRBD2. The V gene's germline CDR1 is MNHEY and CDR2 SVGAGI. After removal of 6 bases from V and 0 bases from J, the junction contained 4 bases not matched to a gene. The CDR3 loop spans 15 amino acids. Written as DNA, the CDR3 is TGTGCCAGCAGGAGCGGGGGATCCTCCTACAATGAGCAGTTCTTC. Its protein product is CASRSGGSSYNEQFF.

The chain couples TRBV6-2 or TRBV6-3 to TRBJ2-7; 9 bases are a match to TRBD2. V dropped 0 bases and J dropped 4; count of bases not matched to a gene: 7. CDR3 size: 16 residues. In germline, CDR1 is MNHEY, CDR2 SVGEGT. The chain's CDR3 is CASSYSRREGPYEQYF. DNA of the CDR3: TGTGCCAGCAGTTACTCTAGGCGGGAGGGCCCATACGAGCAGTACTTC.

The rearrangement links TRBV6-6 to TRBJ2-5; D is possibly TRBD1 (5 bases). This CDR3 comprises 14 residues. Germline V gene data show CDR1 as MNHNY and CDR2 as SVGAGI (reference sequence). Trimming left V 0 bases short and J 2 bases short, with 7 bases between. CDR3: CASSYSGQQETQYF. DNA for the CDR3: TGTGCCAGCAGTTACTCGGGGCAGCAAGAGACCCAGTACTTC.